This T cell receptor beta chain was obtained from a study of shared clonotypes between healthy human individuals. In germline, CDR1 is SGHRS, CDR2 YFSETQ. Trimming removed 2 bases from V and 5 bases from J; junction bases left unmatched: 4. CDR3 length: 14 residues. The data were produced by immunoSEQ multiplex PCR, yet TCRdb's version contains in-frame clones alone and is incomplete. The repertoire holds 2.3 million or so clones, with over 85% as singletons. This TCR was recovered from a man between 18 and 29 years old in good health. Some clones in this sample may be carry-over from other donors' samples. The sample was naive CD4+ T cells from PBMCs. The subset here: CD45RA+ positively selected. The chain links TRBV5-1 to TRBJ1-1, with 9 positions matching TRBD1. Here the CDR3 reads CASSFPGQGTEAFF. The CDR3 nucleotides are TGCGCCAGCAGCTTCCCGGGACAGGGTACTGAAGCTTTCTTT.